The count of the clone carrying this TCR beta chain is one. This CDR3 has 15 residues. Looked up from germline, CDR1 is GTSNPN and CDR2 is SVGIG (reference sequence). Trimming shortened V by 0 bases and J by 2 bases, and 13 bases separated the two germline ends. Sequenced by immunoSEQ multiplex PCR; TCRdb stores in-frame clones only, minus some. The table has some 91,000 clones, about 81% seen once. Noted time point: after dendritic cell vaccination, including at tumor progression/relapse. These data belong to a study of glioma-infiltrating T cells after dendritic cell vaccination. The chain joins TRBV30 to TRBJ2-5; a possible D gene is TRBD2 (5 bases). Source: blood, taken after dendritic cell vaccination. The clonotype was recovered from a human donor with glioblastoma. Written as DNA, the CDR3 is TGTGCCTGGAGTGTATCGGGCCCGGGACAAGAGACCCAGTACTTC. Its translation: CAWSVSGPGQETQYF.